Listed below are T cell receptor beta chains from one sample, sequenced in a study of CD8 T cells in Susac syndrome. One entry per CDR3 protein, called by TCRdb with MiXCR from the immunoSEQ multiplex PCR reads. The sample lists under 150,000 distinct CDR3 sequences; around 75% were seen once. The sequencing input was CD8+ T cells from PBMCs. The receptors were gathered from a human donor with multiple sclerosis. The CDR3 runs from the conserved cysteine through the conserved F or W. The order of the fields is V gene, CDR3 protein.

v_gene: TRBV24-1
CDR3aa: CATSDPWDIETQYF

v_gene: TRBV7-9
CDR3aa: CASSHPTGARETQYF

v_gene: TRBV19
CDR3aa: CASSVIVGTDDGYTF

v_gene: TRBV13
CDR3aa: CASSLSGSGHEKLFF

v_gene: TRBV6-1
CDR3aa: CASKRDRGLYNEQFF

v_gene: TRBV7-9
CDR3aa: CASSQGLRLGELFF

v_gene: TRBV6-6
CDR3aa: CASSYSGVGYGYTF

v_gene: TRBV7-9
CDR3aa: CASSLSALDTEAFF

v_gene: TRBV4-1
CDR3aa: CASSPRGGHDEQYF

v_gene: TRBV6-5
CDR3aa: CASSYSTVSSYNEQFF

v_gene: TRBV10-3
CDR3aa: CAISEDGPGNYGYTF

v_gene: TRBV12-3/TRBV12-4
CDR3aa: CASSLWGIYEQYF

v_gene: TRBV15
CDR3aa: CATSIFYWDNQPQHF